This T cell receptor beta chain was captured in a study of regulatory T cells in long-lasting Graves disease. Across the whole study: New Graves' disease cases had less than 3 months of antithyroid drugs. Findings of the study overall: The TCR repertoire of persistent Graves' patients was less diverse than that of newly diagnosed ones.

Documented time point: newly diagnosed GD, antithyroid drugs for less than 3 months. PBMC-extracted RNA yielded the TCR library. Ten or more counts support this clonotype. Its antigen is still unknown. With iRepertoire HTBI primers and Arm-PCR of CDR3 regions, TCR beta libraries were built. TCRdb itself ran the multiplex PCR reads through MiXCR, one entry per CDR3 protein. The table shows hundreds of thousands of distinct CDR3 sequences, with about 13% occurring only once. Germline trimming cut 2 bases from V and 6 bases from J; bases unmatched to any gene: 4. Germline V gene sequence: CDR1 GTSNPN, CDR2 SVGIG (reference sequence). The CDR3 covers 13 residues. Another study also made use of these data, one on T cells in Graves' hyperthyroidism and ophthalmopathy. According to that study: Across 18 months, stable Graves' hyperthyroidism was marked by no progression to ophthalmopathy.

The rearrangement links TRBV30 to TRBJ2-3, with 8 bases aligning to TRBD1. The specimen comprised peripheral blood mononuclear cells (PBMCs), sampled at new diagnosis, from a patient treated with antithyroid drugs. The source is a man aged 30 to 45 with Graves disease. CDR3 sequence: CAWSRGQVDTQYF. The DNA for the CDR3 is TGTGCCTGGAGTAGGGGACAGGTGGATACGCAGTATTTT.